This T cell receptor (beta chain) was recorded in a study of T cell repertoires in ileal Crohn's disease (dated 2019 in TCRdb). A note on the overall study: The median duration of disease was approximately 8.5 years, and at the time of surgery about 35% of patients were active smokers. The study sequenced approximately 150 mucosal samples from roughly 60 patients, taken at several locations on the surgical specimen and at postoperative endoscopy. Surgery was performed for a complication in all patients, with stricturing disease in about 60% and penetrating disease in approximately 40%. A prospective multicentre cohort supplied the roughly 57 Crohn's disease patients whose TCR repertoires were analysed. Postoperative therapy was given to about half of the patients, with thiopurines administered to approximately twelve patients and anti-TNF agents administered to 15 to 20 patients. The study ran alongside a multicentre cohort designed to identify predictors of early endoscopic recurrence after ileocolonic resection. A Rutgeerts score higher than i0 was the definition used for endoscopic postoperative recurrence. The paper's findings and limits, for the study overall: Higher high-frequency clone percentages at surgery were associated with endoscopic recurrence; all patients with clonality above 26.8% (18/57) had recurrence. Compared with CD4 T cells, sorted CD8 T cells contained more high-frequency clones, which suggests that the mucosal expansions were mostly CD8. A significantly higher proportion of clonal expansions was observed in active smokers at surgery than in non-smokers (about 25% vs 20%, p=0.02). Only a subgroup of patients, of unstated size, had mucosal CD4 and CD8 T cells sorted and sequenced.

Adults with ileal or ileocolonic Crohn's disease for whom ileocolonic resection was indicated were considered eligible. Before DNA extraction, whole ileal mucosal biopsies were kept frozen at -80 degrees C. Genomic DNA was isolated from frozen whole biopsies using a TRizol-based method, and the DNA was quantified with a NanoDrop 2000 spectrophotometer. Trimming leaves V shorter by 1 base and J shorter by 6 bases, with the junction holding 3 bases beyond the gene matches. Looking up the germline V gene (reference sequence) yields CDR1 GTSNPN and CDR2 SVGIG. Counted from cysteine to phenylalanine, this CDR3 has 14 amino acids. Only the CDR3 DNA is retained, 42 bases long and in frame from the first base. In regard to this clone: The antigen it binds to is not known. The input lacks base qualities; no much larger clone sits a single base away.

For commercial TCRB immunosequencing, about 500 nanograms of biopsy DNA were submitted for each sample. A two-step, amplification bias-controlled multiplex PCR was used by Adaptive Biotechnology to amplify CDR3 regions from genomic DNA. In the first PCR, primers covered every V and J gene segment, and in the second PCR, barcodes and Illumina adapters were added. CDR3 libraries were sequenced on an Illumina instrument. For the original study's pipeline: Analysis combined the vendor-provided pipelines with custom analysis of raw data in R/Bioconductor under R version 3.3.0. Clonality, ranging from 0 to 1, was calculated as the inverse of the normalised Shannon entropy of all productive clones. High-frequency clones were defined as the share of the repertoire occupied by the top 100 clones, with only clones passing a 95% confidence test being retained. The Simpson index measured repertoire diversity, and the Morisita-Horn index measured overlap between samples. TCRdb took over this immuneACCESS table, retaining in-frame rearrangements with V and J assigned. Such tables are incomplete; in checked studies, under half of the missing clones stem from an unresolved V gene, and the remainder is unexplained. V and J calls and clone size are given by that table; D and trimming were obtained from the DNA. In this sample the table shows some 16,000 clones, less than 85% of which occur a single time. Jointly, the top ten make up under 5.5% of the sample.

This sequence was found in an adult with Crohn's disease. Recombination linked TRBV30 to TRBJ1-4; TRBD1 fits 9 bases in the junction. The source material was ileal tissue. The sequenced DNA is TGTGCCTGGAGTGAAGGACAGGGGTATGAAAAACTGTTTTTT. Its protein is CAWSEGQGYEKLFF.